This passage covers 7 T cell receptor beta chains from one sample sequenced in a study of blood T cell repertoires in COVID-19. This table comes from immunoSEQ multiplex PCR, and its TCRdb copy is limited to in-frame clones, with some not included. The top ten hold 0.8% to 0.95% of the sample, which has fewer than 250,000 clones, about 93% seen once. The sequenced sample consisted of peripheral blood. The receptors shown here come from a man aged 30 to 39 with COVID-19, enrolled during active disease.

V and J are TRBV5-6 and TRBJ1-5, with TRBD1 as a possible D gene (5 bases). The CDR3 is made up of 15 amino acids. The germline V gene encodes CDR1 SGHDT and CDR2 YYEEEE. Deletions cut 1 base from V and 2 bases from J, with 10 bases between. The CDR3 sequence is CASSLWGGGNQPQHF. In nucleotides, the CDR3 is TGTGCCAGCAGCTTGTGGGGGGGAGGCAATCAGCCCCAGCATTTT.

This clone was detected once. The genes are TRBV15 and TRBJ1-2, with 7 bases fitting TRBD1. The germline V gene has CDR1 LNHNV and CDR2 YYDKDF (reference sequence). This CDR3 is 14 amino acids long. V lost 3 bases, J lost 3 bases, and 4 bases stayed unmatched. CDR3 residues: CATSSPGTDYGYTF. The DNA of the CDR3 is TGTGCCACCAGCAGTCCCGGGACAGACTATGGCTACACCTTC.

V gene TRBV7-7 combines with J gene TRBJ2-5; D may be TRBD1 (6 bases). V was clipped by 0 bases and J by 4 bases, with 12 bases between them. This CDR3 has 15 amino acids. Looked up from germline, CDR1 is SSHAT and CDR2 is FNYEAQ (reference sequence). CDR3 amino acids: CASSLALSRGETQYF. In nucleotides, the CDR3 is TGTGCCAGCAGCTTAGCGCTAAGCAGGGGAGAGACCCAGTACTTC.

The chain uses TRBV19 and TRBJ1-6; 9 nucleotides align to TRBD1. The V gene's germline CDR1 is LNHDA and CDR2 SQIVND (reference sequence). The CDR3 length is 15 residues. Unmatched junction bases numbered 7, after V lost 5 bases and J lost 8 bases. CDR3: CASSPSGTGYSPLHF. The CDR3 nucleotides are TGTGCCAGTAGTCCCTCCGGGACAGGGTATTCACCCCTCCACTTT.

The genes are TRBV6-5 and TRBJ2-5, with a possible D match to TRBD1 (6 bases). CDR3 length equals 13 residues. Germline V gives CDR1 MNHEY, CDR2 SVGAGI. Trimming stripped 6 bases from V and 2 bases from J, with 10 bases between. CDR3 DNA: TGTGCCAGCAGGCCAGGGGTACAAGAGACCCAGTACTTC. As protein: CASRPGVQETQYF.

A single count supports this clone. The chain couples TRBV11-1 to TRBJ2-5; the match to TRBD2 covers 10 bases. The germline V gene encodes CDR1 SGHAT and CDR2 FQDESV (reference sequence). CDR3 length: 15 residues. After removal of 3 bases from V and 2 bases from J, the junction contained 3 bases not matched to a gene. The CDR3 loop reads CASSLTSGSQETQYF. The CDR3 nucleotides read TGTGCCAGCAGCTTGACTAGCGGGTCACAAGAGACCCAGTACTTC.

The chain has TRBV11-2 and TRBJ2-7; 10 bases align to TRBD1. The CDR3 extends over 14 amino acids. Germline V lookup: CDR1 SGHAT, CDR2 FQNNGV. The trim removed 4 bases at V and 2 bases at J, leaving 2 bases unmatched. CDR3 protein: CASSYGTGAYEQYF. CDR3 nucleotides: TGTGCCAGCAGCTACGGGACAGGGGCCTACGAGCAGTACTTC.